Sequencing of this T cell receptor (beta chain) was carried out in a study of shared clonotypes between healthy human individuals. From germline, CDR1 is SGDLS and CDR2 YYNGEE. This CDR3 has 16 residues. V was clipped by 4 bases and J by 10 bases; unmatched bases: 12. The assay was immunoSEQ multiplex PCR, and TCRdb's table has in-frame clones only and misses some. Altogether 2 million to 2.5 million clones are present, about 94% being singletons, with the ten largest covering roughly 0.13%. This chain links TRBV9 with TRBJ1-6; TRBD1 matches at 9 bases. Sequenced sample: naive CD4+ T cells sorted from blood. The subset denotes: CD45RA+ positively selected. The TCR comes from a man younger than 35 in good health. This chain's CDR3 is CASSSLPGQGDSPLHF. In nucleotides, the CDR3 is TGTGCCAGCAGCTCTCTACCGGGACAGGGTGACTCACCCCTCCACTTT.